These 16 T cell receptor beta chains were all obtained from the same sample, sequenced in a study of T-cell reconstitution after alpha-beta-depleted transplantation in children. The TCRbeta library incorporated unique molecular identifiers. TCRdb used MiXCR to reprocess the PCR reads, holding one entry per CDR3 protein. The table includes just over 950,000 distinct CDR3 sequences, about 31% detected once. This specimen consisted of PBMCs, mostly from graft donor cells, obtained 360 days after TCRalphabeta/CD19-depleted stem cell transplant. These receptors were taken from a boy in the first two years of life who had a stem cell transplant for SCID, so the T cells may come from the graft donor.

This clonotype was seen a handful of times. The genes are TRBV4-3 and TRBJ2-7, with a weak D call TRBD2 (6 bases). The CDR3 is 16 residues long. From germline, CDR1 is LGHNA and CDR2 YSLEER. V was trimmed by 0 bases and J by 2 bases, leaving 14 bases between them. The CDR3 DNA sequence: TGCGCCAGCAGCCAAGATCAAGGAGGGTTCCCCTACGAGCAGTACTTC. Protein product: CASSQDQGGFPYEQYF.

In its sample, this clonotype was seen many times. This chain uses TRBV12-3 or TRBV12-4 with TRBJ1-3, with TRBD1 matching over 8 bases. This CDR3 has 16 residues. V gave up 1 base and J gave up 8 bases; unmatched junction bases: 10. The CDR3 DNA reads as TGTGCCAGCAGTTTAGGGGCAGGGGGCTTCGGGGACACCATATATTTT. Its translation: CASSLGAGGFGDTIYF.

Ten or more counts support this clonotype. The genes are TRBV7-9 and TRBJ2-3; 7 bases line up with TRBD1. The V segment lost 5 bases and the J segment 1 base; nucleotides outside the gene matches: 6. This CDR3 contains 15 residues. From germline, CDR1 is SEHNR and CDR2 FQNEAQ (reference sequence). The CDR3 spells CASSLTGLGTDTQYF. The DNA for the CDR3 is TGTGCCAGCAGCCTGACAGGGTTGGGCACAGATACGCAGTATTTT.

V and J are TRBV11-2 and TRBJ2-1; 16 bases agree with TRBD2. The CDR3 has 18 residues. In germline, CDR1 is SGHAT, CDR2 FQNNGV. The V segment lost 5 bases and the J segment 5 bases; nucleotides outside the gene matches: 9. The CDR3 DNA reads TGTGCCAGCAGCCGACCGGGGACTAGCGGGGGGGCCGACAATGAGCAGTTCTTC. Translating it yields CASSRPGTSGGADNEQFF.

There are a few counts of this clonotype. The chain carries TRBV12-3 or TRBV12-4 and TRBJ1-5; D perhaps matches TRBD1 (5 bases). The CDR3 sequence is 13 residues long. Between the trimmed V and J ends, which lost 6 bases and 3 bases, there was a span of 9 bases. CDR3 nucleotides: TGTGCCAGCAGGCAGGGCCTCAATCAGCCCCAGCATTTT. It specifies CASRQGLNQPQHF.

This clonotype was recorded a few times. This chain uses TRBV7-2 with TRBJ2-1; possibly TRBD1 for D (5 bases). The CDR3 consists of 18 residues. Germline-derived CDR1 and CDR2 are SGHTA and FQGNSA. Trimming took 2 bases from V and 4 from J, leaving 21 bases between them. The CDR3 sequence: CASSLILVATAPYNEQFF. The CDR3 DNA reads TGTGCCAGCAGCTTAATTTTGGTGGCGACAGCCCCGTACAATGAGCAGTTCTTC.

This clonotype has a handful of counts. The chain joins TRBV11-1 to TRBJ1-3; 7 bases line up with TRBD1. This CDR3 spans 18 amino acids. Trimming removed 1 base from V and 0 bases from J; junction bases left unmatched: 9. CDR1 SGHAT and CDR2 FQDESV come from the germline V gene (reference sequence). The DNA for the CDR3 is TGTGCCAGCAGCTTAGGGGACTACAGGGGAAGCTCTGGAAACACCATATATTTT. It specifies CASSLGDYRGSSGNTIYF.

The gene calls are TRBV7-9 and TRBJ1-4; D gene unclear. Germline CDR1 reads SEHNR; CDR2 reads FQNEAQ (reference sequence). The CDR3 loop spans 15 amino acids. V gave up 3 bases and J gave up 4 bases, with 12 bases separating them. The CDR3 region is CASSFPLEHNEKLFF. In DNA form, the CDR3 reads TGTGCCAGCAGCTTTCCGCTAGAACATAATGAAAAACTGTTTTTT.

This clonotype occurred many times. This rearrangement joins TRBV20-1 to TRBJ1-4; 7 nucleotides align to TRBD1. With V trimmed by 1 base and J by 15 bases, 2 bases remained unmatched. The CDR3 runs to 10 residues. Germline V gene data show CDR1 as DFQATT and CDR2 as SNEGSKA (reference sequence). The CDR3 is CSARGDSMFF. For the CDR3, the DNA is TGCAGTGCTAGAGGGGACAGCATGTTTTTT.

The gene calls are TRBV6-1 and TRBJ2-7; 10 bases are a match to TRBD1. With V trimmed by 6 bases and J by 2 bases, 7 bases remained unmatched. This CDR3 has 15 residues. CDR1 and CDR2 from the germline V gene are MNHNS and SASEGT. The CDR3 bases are TGTGCCAGCAGACCCCCGGGACAGGGGACCTACGAGCAGTACTTC. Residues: CASRPPGQGTYEQYF.

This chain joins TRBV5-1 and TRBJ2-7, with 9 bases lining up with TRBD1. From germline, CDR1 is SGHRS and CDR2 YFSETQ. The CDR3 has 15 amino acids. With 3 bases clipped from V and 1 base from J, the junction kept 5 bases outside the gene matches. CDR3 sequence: CASSWTGEGSYEQYF. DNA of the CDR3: TGCGCCAGCAGCTGGACAGGGGAAGGGTCCTACGAGCAGTACTTC.

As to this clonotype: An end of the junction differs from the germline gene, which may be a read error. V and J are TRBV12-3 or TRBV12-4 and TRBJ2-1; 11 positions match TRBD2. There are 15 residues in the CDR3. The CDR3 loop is CACSLSGGESGEQFF. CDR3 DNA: TGTGCCTGCAGTCTTAGCGGGGGGGAATCTGGTGAGCAGTTCTTC.

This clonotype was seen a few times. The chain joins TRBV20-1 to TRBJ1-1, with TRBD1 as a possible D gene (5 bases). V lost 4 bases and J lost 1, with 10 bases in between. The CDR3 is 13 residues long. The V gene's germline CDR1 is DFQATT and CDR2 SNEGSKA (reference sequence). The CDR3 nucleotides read TGCAGTGCTATACTTGGGGGGAACACTGAAGCTTTCTTT. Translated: CSAILGGNTEAFF.

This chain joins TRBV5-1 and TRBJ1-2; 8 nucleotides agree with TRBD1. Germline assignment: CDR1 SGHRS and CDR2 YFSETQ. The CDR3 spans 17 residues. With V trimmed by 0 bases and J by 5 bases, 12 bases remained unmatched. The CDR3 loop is CASSLGAGGSGTYGYTF. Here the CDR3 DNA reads TGCGCCAGCAGCTTGGGGGCAGGGGGCAGCGGTACATATGGCTACACCTTC. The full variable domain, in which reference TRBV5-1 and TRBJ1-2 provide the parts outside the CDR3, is KAGVTQTPRYLIKTRGQQVTLSCSPISGHRSVSWYQQTPGQGLQFLFEYFSETQRNKGNFPGRFSGRQFSNSRSEMNVSTLELGDSALYLCASSLGAGGSGTYGYTFGSGTRLTVV.

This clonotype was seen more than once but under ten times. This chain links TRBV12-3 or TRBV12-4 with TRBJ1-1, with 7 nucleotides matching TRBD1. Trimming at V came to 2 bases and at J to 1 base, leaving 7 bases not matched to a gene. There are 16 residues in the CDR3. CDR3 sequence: CASSLRDSGQNTEAFF. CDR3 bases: TGTGCCAGCAGTTTAAGGGACAGCGGTCAGAACACTGAAGCTTTCTTT.

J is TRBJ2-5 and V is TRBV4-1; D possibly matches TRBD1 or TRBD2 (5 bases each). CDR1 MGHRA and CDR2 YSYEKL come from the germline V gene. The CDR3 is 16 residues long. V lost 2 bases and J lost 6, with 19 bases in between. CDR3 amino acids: CASSQRLGRDGKTQYF. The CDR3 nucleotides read TGCGCCAGCAGCCAAAGGTTGGGCAGGGACGGAAAGACCCAGTACTTC.